The 12 T cell receptor beta chains presented below share a single source sample, sequenced in a study of cytomegalovirus exposure and HLA in healthy donors. The PCR contained 60 Vbeta and 13 Jbeta primers. Assay used: immunoSEQ multiplex PCR; TCRdb lists only in-frame clones, some missing. This sample carries more than 70,000 clones, around 70% of them seen once, and the ten largest clones take about 7.6%. Sequences were obtained from PBMCs. The receptors were gathered from a man between 35 and 55 years old in good health and CMV-seropositive.

The V gene is TRBV28, the J gene TRBJ1-5, with D maybe TRBD1 (5 bases). The CDR3 runs 13 residues. The V gene's germline CDR1 is MDHEN and CDR2 SYDVKM. The V end lost 7 bases, the J end lost 3 bases, and 10 bases lay between the germline ends. CDR3: CASMLDNNQPQHF. Here the CDR3 DNA reads TGTGCCAGCATGTTGGACAACAATCAGCCCCAGCATTTT.

The rearrangement uses TRBV28 and TRBJ1-1; D unresolved. Trimming pared 5 bases from V and 6 bases from J, leaving 10 bases between. The germline gives CDR1 MDHEN, CDR2 SYDVKM. The CDR3 sequence is 12 residues long. CDR3 nucleotide sequence: TGTGCCAGCAGTCCGAGCATCCCTGAAGCTTTCTTT. It codes for CASSPSIPEAFF.

This chain connects TRBV15 to TRBJ1-1, with D unclear. CDR3 length: 14 amino acids. Trimming stripped 0 bases from V and 1 base from J, with 6 bases between. Looked up from germline, CDR1 is LNHNV and CDR2 is YYDKDF (reference sequence). The CDR3 protein is CATSRESGNTEAFF. CDR3 nucleotide sequence: TGTGCCACCAGCAGAGAGAGTGGGAACACTGAAGCTTTCTTT.

This clone was counted a few times. This chain links TRBV5-1 with TRBJ1-1; D may be TRBD1 (5 bases). Looked up from germline, CDR1 is SGHRS and CDR2 is YFSETQ. The CDR3 has 14 amino acids. The V end lost 6 bases, the J end lost 0 bases, and 12 bases lay between the germline ends. CDR3 loop: CASKAEGMNTEAFF. CDR3 DNA sequence: TGCGCCAGCAAGGCGGAGGGGATGAACACTGAAGCTTTCTTT.

V and J are TRBV7-2 and TRBJ1-5; weak D call: TRBD1 (5 bases). The CDR3 has 13 residues. The V gene lost 5 bases and the J gene lost 11 bases, with 16 bases spanning the gap. The germline CDR1 and CDR2 sequences are SGHTA and FQGNSA. The CDR3 spells CASSDDRQSAQHF. CDR3 bases: TGTGCCAGCAGCGATGACAGACAATCAGCCCAGCATTTT. The variable domain in full, completed from reference TRBV7-2 and TRBJ1-5, reads GAGVSQSPSNKVTEKGKDVELRCDPISGHTALYWYRQSLGQGLEFLIYFQGNSAPDKSGLPSDRFSAERTGGSVSTLTIQRTQQEDSAVYLCASSDDRQSAQHFGDGTRLSIL.

This rearrangement joins TRBV14 to TRBJ1-4, with D unresolved. V lost 0 bases to trimming and J lost 7 bases, with 12 bases between them. There are 15 residues in the CDR3. Per germline, CDR1 SGHDN and CDR2 FVKESK. CDR3 loop: CASSQDIGVPEKLFF. CDR3 sequence (DNA): TGTGCCAGCAGCCAAGATATCGGGGTTCCTGAAAAACTGTTTTTT.

This chain links TRBV19 with TRBJ2-1, with TRBD2 as a possible D gene (6 bases). CDR1 and CDR2 (germline): LNHDA, SQIVND (reference sequence). The CDR3 has 14 amino acids. Trimming removed 5 bases at V and 9 bases at J, with 17 bases between. The CDR3 bases are TGTGCCAGTAGTCGGGAGCTAGCGCTGGCTGAGCAGTTCTTC. The encoded protein is CASSRELALAEQFF. Using reference TRBV19 and TRBJ2-1 for the parts outside the CDR3, the full variable domain is DGGITQSPKYLFRKEGQNVTLSCEQNLNHDAMYWYRQDPGQGLRLIYYSQIVNDFQKGDIAEGYSVSREKKESFPLTVTSAQKNPTAFYLCASSRELALAEQFFGPGTRLTVL.

J is TRBJ2-4 and V is TRBV7-2; 9 bases map to TRBD1. This CDR3 has 19 residues. CDR1 and CDR2 (germline): SGHTA, FQGNSA. V trimming: 5 bases; J trimming: 0 bases; junction bases outside the gene matches: 14. The CDR3 DNA follows: TGTGCCAGCAGCCCTAGGACCGGGACAGGGAGATTAGCCAAAAACATTCAGTACTTC. Translated, it gives CASSPRTGTGRLAKNIQYF.

This sequence joins TRBV13 and TRBJ2-3; 9 bases are shared with TRBD2. V lost 9 bases to trimming and J lost 2 bases; unmatched junction nucleotides: 6. CDR3 length equals 14 residues. Germline lookup yields CDR1 PRHDT and CDR2 FYEKMQ (reference sequence). The CDR3 loop is CARRTSVTTDTQYF. CDR3 nucleotide sequence: TGTGCCAGAAGGACTAGCGTAACCACAGATACGCAGTATTTT.

CDR3 protein: CASSPSGQGVYNEQFF. The CDR3 coding sequence is TGTGCCAGCAGCCCATCGGGACAGGGCGTCTACAATGAGCAGTTCTTC. J is TRBJ2-1 and V is TRBV11-2; the match to TRBD1 covers 9 bases. V shed 5 bases, J shed 3 bases, and the junction held 8 bases outside the gene matches. Germline V gene sequence: CDR1 SGHAT, CDR2 FQNNGV. CDR3 length equals 16 residues.

The chain combines TRBV4-2 with TRBJ2-2; maybe TRBD1 (6 bases). The CDR3 runs to 18 residues. Germline CDR1 reads LGHNA; CDR2 reads YNFKEQ. Trimming stripped 0 bases from V and 0 bases from J, with 14 bases between. CDR3 residues: CASSQEGAGTANTGELFF. The CDR3 nucleotides are TGTGCCAGCAGCCAAGAGGGGGCAGGAACCGCGAACACCGGGGAGCTGTTTTTT.

The chain joins TRBV30 to TRBJ1-1; 12 nucleotides agree with TRBD1. Trimming took 4 bases from V and 0 from J; bases not matched to a gene: 3. CDR3 length: 15 amino acids. Per the germline V gene, CDR1 is GTSNPN and CDR2 is SVGIG (reference sequence). The CDR3 DNA follows: TGTGCCTGGACCCGGGACAGGGGGCTGAACACTGAAGCTTTCTTT. Amino acids: CAWTRDRGLNTEAFF.